The 27 T cell receptor beta chains in this list originate from one sample, sequenced in a study of response to subunit inactivated influenza vaccine (dated by TCRdb to about 2018). The library was built by means of RT-PCR. For sequencing, an Illumina HiSeq 2500 was employed. The public reads were quality trimmed at Q25 with fastp and then assembled into clones with MiXCR by TCRdb, keeping productive beta chains. When rows share a CDR3 protein, they turn into one entry using the most common DNA and genes. In this sample the table shows roughly 190,000 distinct CDR3 sequences, less than 15% of which occur a single time. 29% of the sample is held by the ten biggest clonotypes. This sample was shared with a second study, whose subject was T cells expressing NK-cell markers. As described in the second report: TCR beta cDNA libraries were made by 5'RACE template switching that added a universal primer site and unique molecular identifiers.

The sequences come from CD8+ T cells sorted from PBMCs, collected 12 days after vaccination. The receptor set was obtained from a man aged 45-65 years who received an inactivated influenza vaccine. Donor details come from another sample of the same person, matched by shared clones.

This clonotype has only a few counts. The chain couples TRBV5-1 to TRBJ2-1, with D unclear. Germline CDR1 and CDR2: SGHRS and YFSETQ. This CDR3 is 12 amino acids long. Trimming pared 3 bases from V and 8 bases from J, leaving 9 bases between. This CDR3 reads CASSYPGDEQFF. In DNA form, the CDR3 reads TGCGCCAGCAGCTATCCGGGTGATGAGCAGTTCTTC.

This clonotype was counted between two and nine times. This chain uses TRBV5-1 with TRBJ1-2; D unclear. Germline V gives CDR1 SGHRS, CDR2 YFSETQ. The V end lost 0 bases, the J end lost 0 bases, and 9 bases lay between the germline ends. This CDR3 has 15 amino acids. The CDR3 loop reads CASSLADGANYGYTF. As DNA, the CDR3 is TGCGCCAGCAGCTTGGCCGACGGAGCTAACTATGGCTACACCTTC. Looking up the rest from reference TRBV5-1 and TRBJ1-2 gives the full variable domain: KAGVTQTPRYLIKTRGQQVTLSCSPISGHRSVSWYQQTPGQGLQFLFEYFSETQRNKGNFPGRFSGRQFSNSRSEMNVSTLELGDSALYLCASSLADGANYGYTFGSGTRLTVV.

The chain has TRBV6-1 and TRBJ2-1; D could derive from TRBD1 or TRBD2 (6 bases each). The CDR3 consists of 15 residues. V was clipped by 3 bases and J by 7 bases, with 16 bases between them. Germline loops: CDR1 MNHNS, CDR2 SASEGT. CDR3 nucleotides: TGTGCCAGCAGTGATTGGGGGGCTTCGGGTAATGAGCAGTTCTTC. It codes for CASSDWGASGNEQFF.

The chain uses TRBV20-1 and TRBJ2-1; tentative D call: TRBD2 (6 bases). Germline V gives CDR1 DFQATT, CDR2 SNEGSKA (reference sequence). The germline V and J ends were trimmed by 0 bases and 7 bases, with 13 bases remaining between them. The length of the CDR3 is 14 residues. The CDR3 DNA reads as TGCAGTGCTAGAGAAATGGGACTCCAAAATGAGCAGTTCTTC. It specifies CSAREMGLQNEQFF.

At least ten counts were recorded for this clonotype. The chain has TRBV3-1 and TRBJ1-5, with D possibly being TRBD1 (5 bases). Germline values: CDR1 LGHDT, CDR2 YNNKEL (reference sequence). V shed 5 bases and J shed 1 base, with 12 bases lying between them. This CDR3 comprises 15 residues. CDR3 in DNA: TGTGCCAGCAGCTCGGATGACAGAAGCAATCAGCCCCAGCATTTT. It yields the protein CASSSDDRSNQPQHF.

This clonotype showed up just a few times. This rearrangement joins TRBV20-1 to TRBJ1-5, with 8 nucleotides matching TRBD1. The germline V gene has CDR1 DFQATT and CDR2 SNEGSKA (reference sequence). This CDR3 comprises 13 residues. Germline trimming cut 5 bases from V and 6 bases from J; bases unmatched to any gene: 6. The CDR3 loop is CSAFTGGVQPQHF. The CDR3 DNA follows: TGCAGTGCTTTTACAGGGGGGGTTCAGCCCCAGCATTTT.

This clonotype was detected only a few times. The chain uses TRBV15 and TRBJ2-2; no clear D gene. CDR1 and CDR2 (germline): LNHNV, YYDKDF (reference sequence). This CDR3 is built from 15 residues. V shed 0 bases and J shed 7 bases, with 12 bases lying between them. The CDR3 bases are TGTGCCACCAGCAGAGATCTTGTAGGTGGCGGGGAGCTGTTTTTT. Amino acids: CATSRDLVGGGELFF. The full variable domain, rest sourced from reference TRBV15 and TRBJ2-2, is DAMVIQNPRYQVTQFGKPVTLSCSQTLNHNVMYWYQQKSSQAPKLLFHYYDKDFNNEADTPDNFQSRRPNTSFCFLDIRSPGLGDTAMYLCATSRDLVGGGELFFGEGSRLTVL.

The chain is built from TRBV15 and TRBJ2-5, with a possible D match to TRBD1 (6 bases). CDR3 length equals 15 residues. Germline V gene data show CDR1 as LNHNV and CDR2 as YYDKDF (reference sequence). V was cut by 1 base and J by 5 bases, with 14 bases left in between. For the CDR3, the DNA is TGTGCCACCAGCAGAGGAGGGGGTGATGAGGAGACCCAGTACTTC. This gives the protein CATSRGGGDEETQYF.

In regard to this clonotype: This CDR3 fails to terminate in the conserved phenylalanine or tryptophan, so it likely reflects a read error. The rearrangement uses TRBV9 and TRBJ2-1; TRBD2 might be the D (6 bases). The CDR3 extends over 16 amino acids. Per germline, CDR1 SGDLS and CDR2 YYNGEE. Trimming shortened V by 4 bases and J by 0 bases, and 14 bases separated the two germline ends. CDR3 in DNA: TGTGCCAGCAGCCCCCTGGCGGGATTCTCCTACAATGAGCAGTTCTTA. It encodes CASSPLAGFSYNEQFL.

This chain links TRBV4-1 with TRBJ2-5, with TRBD2 matching 11 bases. In germline, CDR1 is MGHRA, CDR2 YSYEKL. V dropped 3 bases and J dropped 5; count of bases not matched to a gene: 14. This CDR3 region has 18 residues. This CDR3 reads CASSQTSLAGGPRETQYF. CDR3 DNA: TGCGCCAGCAGCCAGACCTCCTTAGCGGGGGGGCCGAGGGAGACCCAGTACTTC.

This chain connects TRBV29-1 to TRBJ1-4; D is possibly TRBD1 (5 bases). V lost 4 bases, J lost 5 bases, and 17 bases lay in between. The CDR3 has 15 amino acids. Germline lookup yields CDR1 SQVTM and CDR2 ANQGSEA. CDR3 region: CSVGFDGGRNEKLFF. DNA of the CDR3: TGCAGCGTTGGATTCGACGGGGGTCGGAATGAAAAACTGTTTTTT.

This clonotype was observed a handful of times. The chain combines TRBV11-2 with TRBJ2-7, with D unresolved. The CDR3 is 12 residues long. V gave up 0 bases and J gave up 7 bases, with 7 bases separating them. Germline V gene lookup returns CDR1 SGHAT and CDR2 FQNNGV. The CDR3 DNA follows: TGTGCCAGCAGCTTAGAGGGCATGGAGCAGTACTTC. Amino acid sequence: CASSLEGMEQYF.

This clonotype was picked up many times. The chain employs TRBV9 and TRBJ1-1, with D possibly being TRBD1 (5 bases). V was clipped by 0 bases and J by 4 bases, with 7 bases between them. CDR1 and CDR2 from the germline V gene are SGDLS and YYNGEE. The CDR3 sequence is 13 residues long. CDR3 DNA: TGTGCCAGCAGCGTAGGTCAGGGCACTGAAGCTTTCTTT. Its protein is CASSVGQGTEAFF.

V gene TRBV15 combines with J gene TRBJ1-2; D is possibly TRBD1 (6 bases). This CDR3 has 15 residues. Trimming pared 3 bases from V and 7 bases from J, leaving 18 bases between. Germline CDR1 LNHNV, CDR2 YYDKDF (reference sequence). The CDR3 here is CATSRYPGTSSGYTF. The DNA for the CDR3 is TGTGCCACCAGCAGGTACCCAGGGACAAGCAGTGGCTACACCTTC.

The chain combines TRBV20-1 with TRBJ2-3; 9 bases align to TRBD2. V was clipped by 1 base and J by 0 bases; unmatched bases: 5. The CDR3 is made up of 16 amino acids. CDR1 and CDR2 from the germline V gene are DFQATT and SNEGSKA (reference sequence). The CDR3 loop reads CSARGIAGASTDTQYF. The CDR3 nucleotides read TGCAGTGCTAGAGGGATAGCGGGGGCCAGCACAGATACGCAGTATTTT.

The chain uses TRBV28 and TRBJ2-3; perhaps TRBD1 as D (6 bases). The CDR3 is 14 amino acids. With 2 bases removed from V and 4 bases from J, the gap between germline ends came to 10 bases. The germline V gene encodes CDR1 MDHEN and CDR2 SYDVKM. The CDR3: CASSLPGAPDTQYF. The CDR3 DNA reads TGTGCCAGCAGTTTACCAGGGGCCCCAGATACGCAGTATTTT.

In nucleotides, the CDR3 is TGTGCCAGCAGTTTCCGGACAGCTAACTATGGCTACACCTTC. The encoded protein is CASSFRTANYGYTF. The chain has TRBV12-3 or TRBV12-4 and TRBJ1-2; maybe TRBD1 (6 bases). The CDR3 runs to 14 residues. V was clipped by 3 bases and J by 0 bases, with 8 bases between them.

This clonotype was counted between two and nine times. The rearrangement links TRBV5-1 to TRBJ2-1, with 7 bases identical to TRBD1. This CDR3 has 14 amino acids. J gave up 3 bases and V 5 bases, and 5 bases lay outside the gene matches. Germline CDR1 reads SGHRS; CDR2 reads YFSETQ. CDR3 nucleotides: TGCGCCAGCAGAATGGACAGGAACTACAATGAGCAGTTCTTC. Amino acid sequence: CASRMDRNYNEQFF.

This clonotype was seen a few times. This CDR3 reads CASSLGGAYTEAFF. The CDR3, as DNA: TGCGCCAGCAGCTTGGGAGGGGCGTACACTGAAGCTTTCTTT. V gene TRBV5-1 combines with J gene TRBJ1-1, with D maybe TRBD1 (5 bases). V lost 0 bases to trimming and J lost 3 bases, with 9 bases between them. Germline V gene data show CDR1 as SGHRS and CDR2 as YFSETQ. This CDR3 region has 14 residues. The complete variable domain, with remaining parts taken from reference TRBV5-1 and TRBJ1-1, reads KAGVTQTPRYLIKTRGQQVTLSCSPISGHRSVSWYQQTPGQGLQFLFEYFSETQRNKGNFPGRFSGRQFSNSRSEMNVSTLELGDSALYLCASSLGGAYTEAFFGQGTRLTVV.

The sample holds many counts of this clonotype. The rearrangement links TRBV6-5 to TRBJ2-5; D is possibly TRBD2 (6 bases). This CDR3 has 15 amino acids. The germline V and J ends were trimmed by 4 bases and 4 bases, with 16 bases remaining between them. Germline V gene data show CDR1 as MNHEY and CDR2 as SVGAGI. The CDR3 DNA follows: TGTGCCAGCAGTTTTATGGGACTTGACTCAGAGACCCAGTACTTC. Translating it yields CASSFMGLDSETQYF.

This clonotype came up a few times. CDR3 amino acids: CASSQGLAGGPTISYNEQFF. The CDR3 DNA is TGTGCCAGCAGCCAAGGACTAGCGGGAGGACCAACGATCTCCTACAATGAGCAGTTCTTC. This chain uses TRBV14 with TRBJ2-1; 13 positions agree with TRBD2. V shed 1 base, J shed 0 bases, and the junction held 9 bases outside the gene matches. Per germline, CDR1 SGHDN and CDR2 FVKESK. There are 20 residues in the CDR3. Together with reference TRBV14 and TRBJ2-1, the CDR3 gives the full variable domain: EAGVTQFPSHSVIEKGQTVTLRCDPISGHDNLYWYRRVMGKEIKFLLHFVKESKQDESGMPNNRFLAERTGGTYSTLKVQPAELEDSGVYFCASSQGLAGGPTISYNEQFFGPGTRLTVL.

This chain uses TRBV10-3 with TRBJ1-2; no firm D call. Trimming cost V 0 bases and J 7 bases, with 9 bases left between them. The CDR3 runs to 13 residues. From germline, CDR1 is ENHRY and CDR2 SYGVKD. CDR3: CAISESGTSGYTF. CDR3 DNA: TGTGCCATCAGTGAGTCGGGAACGAGTGGCTACACCTTC.

The chain couples TRBV12-3 or TRBV12-4 to TRBJ2-2, with 16 bases fitting TRBD2. J gave up 7 bases and V 5 bases, and 10 bases lay outside the gene matches. The CDR3 contains 18 residues. CDR3 bases: TGTGCCAGCAGTCCGGTGGGACTAGCGGGGGGGCTTGGCGGGGAGCTGTTTTTT. It yields the protein CASSPVGLAGGLGGELFF.

The rearrangement uses TRBV11-2 and TRBJ2-5; D not resolved. The CDR3 spans 14 residues. The germline V and J ends were trimmed by 1 base and 6 bases, with 12 bases remaining between them. Per germline, CDR1 SGHAT and CDR2 FQNNGV. CDR3 region: CASSLVGKTKTQYF. The CDR3 DNA is TGTGCCAGCAGCTTAGTAGGGAAGACAAAGACCCAGTACTTC.

Many counts were recorded for this clonotype. This chain uses TRBV4-3 with TRBJ1-6; TRBD1 might be the D (5 bases). V lost 0 bases and J 6 bases, leaving 15 bases between the germline ends. This CDR3 is 17 amino acids long. CDR1 is LGHNA, CDR2 YSLEER, per germline. The CDR3 sequence is CASSQDGFWDPNSPLHF. The DNA of the CDR3 is TGCGCCAGCAGCCAAGATGGTTTTTGGGACCCTAATTCACCCCTCCACTTT.

The genes are TRBV6-2 or TRBV6-3 and TRBJ2-5, with D uncertain. This CDR3 has 12 amino acids. The V end lost 6 bases, the J end lost 5 bases, and 10 bases lay between the germline ends. The germline V gene encodes CDR1 MNHEY and CDR2 SVGEGT. In DNA, the CDR3 is TGTGCCAGCAGCCGCCTGGACGAGACCCAGTACTTC. Protein: CASSRLDETQYF.

This clonotype has only a few counts. The chain has TRBV20-1 and TRBJ2-1, with D perhaps matching TRBD2 (5 bases). The CDR3 sequence is 13 residues long. Looked up from germline, CDR1 is DFQATT and CDR2 is SNEGSKA (reference sequence). Trimming stripped 0 bases from V and 8 bases from J, with 11 bases between. CDR3 in amino acids: CSARDLLAYEQFF. CDR3 nucleotide sequence: TGCAGTGCTAGAGATCTCCTAGCCTATGAGCAGTTCTTC.